Listed below are T cell receptor beta chains from one sample, sequenced in a study of T cell responses to AZD1222 COVID-19 vaccine. This table comes from immunoSEQ multiplex PCR, and its TCRdb copy is limited to in-frame clones, with some not included. The profile shows about 69,000 clones, about nine tenths of them singletons. The source material was peripheral blood, sampled on day 0 of AZD1222 vaccination. These receptors were collected from an adult in good health. Each CDR3 is given with its conserved first and last residue. The order of the fields is J gene, V gene, D gene, clone size, CDR3 protein, CDR3 DNA. A D gene is named only where the DNA matches it firmly. The size field is filled for only some rows; it gives once, few, many or a size class.

TRBJ2-3,TRBV19,.,.,CASSIAGGDPDTQYF,TGTGCCAGTAGTATAGCCGGGGGCGACCCAGATACGCAGTATTTT
TRBJ1-5,TRBV11-2,.,.,CASSPRGSNQPQHF,TGTGCCAGCAGCCCACGGGGTAGCAATCAGCCCCAGCATTTT
TRBJ2-2,TRBV29-1,TRBD2,.,CRGGRGATGELFF,TGCCGCGGGGGGCGGGGGGCGACCGGGGAGCTGTTTTTT
TRBJ2-2,TRBV7-3,TRBD2,few,CASRRPGLAGGNTGELFF,TGTGCCAGCAGACGTCCGGGACTAGCGGGGGGAAACACCGGGGAGCTGTTTTTT
TRBJ2-1,TRBV7-3,TRBD1,.,CASRAGQGTINEQFF,TGTGCCAGCAGAGCCGGACAGGGGACCATCAATGAGCAGTTCTTC
TRBJ2-5,TRBV29-1,TRBD1,.,CSVVLGQSLVTQYF,TGCAGCGTTGTCTTGGGACAGTCTCTGGTGACCCAGTACTTC
TRBJ2-1,TRBV19,.,.,CASSRIRNEQFF,TGTGCCAGTAGCAGGATCAGGAATGAGCAGTTCTTC
TRBJ1-2,TRBV6-5,.,.,CASESGANYGYTF,TGTGCCAGCGAGAGCGGGGCTAACTATGGCTACACCTTC
TRBJ1-2,TRBV6-5,.,once,CASSYTGFNYGYTF,TGTGCCAGCAGTTACACAGGGTTTAACTATGGCTACACCTTC
TRBJ1-5,TRBV7-8,.,once,CASSLTGPSNQPQHF,TGTGCCAGCAGCTTGACCGGGCCTAGCAATCAGCCCCAGCATTTT
TRBJ2-1,TRBV7-2,TRBD2,.,CASSFLAGGLGEQFF,TGTGCCAGCAGCTTTCTAGCGGGGGGGCTCGGTGAGCAGTTCTTC
TRBJ2-1,TRBV28,TRBD1,.,CASSFPDRGNEQFF,TGTGCCAGCAGTTTTCCGGACAGGGGCAATGAGCAGTTCTTC
TRBJ1-1,TRBV7-9,TRBD1,once,CASSLGSGGSEAFF,TGTGCCAGCAGCTTAGGCTCAGGGGGATCTGAAGCTTTCTTT
TRBJ1-1,TRBV5-1,TRBD1,.,CASSLEAGGNTEAFF,TGCGCCAGCAGCTTGGAGGCAGGGGGGAACACTGAAGCTTTCTTT
TRBJ1-5,TRBV28,.,.,CASSLGGVGNQPQHF,TGTGCCAGCAGTTTAGGGGGGGTGGGCAATCAGCCCCAGCATTTT
TRBJ1-1,TRBV10-1,.,.,CASSIGTEAFF,TGCGCCAGCAGTATTGGAACTGAAGCTTTCTTT
TRBJ1-1,TRBV9,.,.,CASSEGNTEAFF,TGTGCCAGCAGCGAGGGGAACACTGAAGCTTTCTTT
TRBJ2-2,TRBV30,.,.,CAWRPGHLTSTGELFF,TGTGCCTGGAGGCCGGGACACCTGACGAGCACCGGGGAGCTGTTTTTT
TRBJ1-1,TRBV5-5,.,.,CASSLAGGTSTEAFF,TGTGCCAGCAGCTTGGCTGGGGGGACCAGCACTGAAGCTTTCTTT
TRBJ1-5,TRBV7-2,.,.,CASSWGRVQPQHF,TGTGCCAGCAGCTGGGGCAGGGTGCAGCCCCAGCATTTT
TRBJ1-3,TRBV7-2,TRBD1,.,CASSPGQSGNTIYF,TGTGCCAGCAGCCCGGGACAGTCTGGAAACACCATATATTTT
TRBJ1-2,TRBV28,.,.,CASKRVRTPTGLTNGYTF,TGTGCCAGCAAGAGGGTCCGGACCCCCACCGGCCTAACAAATGGCTACACCTTC
TRBJ2-3,TRBV24-1,TRBD2,.,CATSDSGLAGDTQYF,TGTGCCACCAGTGACTCGGGACTAGCGGGAGATACGCAGTATTTT
TRBJ2-3,TRBV12-3/TRBV12-4,.,.,CASSFEIADTQYF,TGTGCCAGCAGTTTCGAGATCGCAGATACGCAGTATTTT
TRBJ2-6,TRBV6-4,TRBD1,.,CASSDRTGSGANVLTF,TGTGCCAGCAGTGACAGGACAGGCTCTGGGGCCAACGTCCTGACTTTC
TRBJ1-1,TRBV5-6,.,.,CASSPGLFTEAFF,TGTGCCAGCAGCCCGGGGTTATTCACTGAAGCTTTCTTT
TRBJ2-6,TRBV6-2/TRBV6-3,.,.,CASSYGGSGANVLTF,TGTGCCAGCAGTTACGGAGGCTCTGGGGCCAACGTCCTGACTTTC
TRBJ2-5,TRBV9,.,few,CASSRDSARETQYF,TGTGCCAGCAGCCGGGACTCCGCCAGGGAGACCCAGTACTTC
TRBJ1-5,TRBV27,.,.,CATKGRAFSNQPQHF,TGTGCCACCAAAGGCCGGGCCTTTAGCAATCAGCCCCAGCATTTT
TRBJ2-7,TRBV5-6,.,once,CASSLAGFYEQYF,TGTGCCAGCAGCTTGGCAGGGTTCTACGAGCAGTACTTC
TRBJ2-5,TRBV5-1,TRBD2,.,CASSSSGTSPWETQYF,TGCGCCAGCAGCTCTTCCGGGACTAGTCCCTGGGAGACCCAGTACTTC
TRBJ1-5,TRBV6-6,TRBD1,.,CASSRTPGTGVGQPQHF,TGTGCCAGCAGCCGAACCCCCGGGACAGGGGTCGGTCAGCCCCAGCATTTT
TRBJ1-5,TRBV12-3/TRBV12-4,.,.,CASSFLDNQPQHF,TGTGCCAGCAGTTTCCTGGACAATCAGCCCCAGCATTTT
TRBJ2-1,TRBV3-1/TRBV3-2,TRBD2,.,CASSQGGLASNEQFF,TGTGCCAGCAGCCAAGGCGGACTAGCGTCCAATGAGCAGTTCTTC
TRBJ2-1,TRBV24-1,.,.,CATSADSMGFYNEQFF,TGTGCCACCAGTGCCGATTCAATGGGCTTCTACAATGAGCAGTTCTTC
TRBJ2-1,TRBV10-3,TRBD2,.,CAIRTSGSTYNEQFF,TGTGCCATCAGGACTAGCGGGAGTACCTACAATGAGCAGTTCTTC
TRBJ2-7,TRBV4-3,.,.,CASSQDPGLNEQYF,TGCGCCAGCAGCCAAGATCCTGGACTTAACGAGCAGTACTTC
TRBJ2-5,TRBV7-9,.,.,CGVGSNQETQYF,TGTGGGGTGGGCAGCAACCAAGAGACCCAGTACTTC
TRBJ1-5,TRBV9,TRBD1,.,CASSRGQGSNQPQHF,TGTGCCAGCAGCAGAGGACAGGGCAGCAATCAGCCCCAGCATTTT
TRBJ1-5,TRBV12-3/TRBV12-4,.,.,CASSSTGSQHF,TGTGCCAGCAGTTCAACAGGGTCCCAGCATTTT
TRBJ2-3,TRBV27,.,once,CASSQQTSTDTQYF,TGTGCCAGCAGTCAACAGACTAGCACAGATACGCAGTATTTT
TRBJ2-7,TRBV6-2/TRBV6-3,.,few,CASSYEPGTQGYEQYF,TGTGCCAGCAGTTACGAACCGGGGACCCAAGGCTACGAGCAGTACTTC
TRBJ1-2,TRBV7-8,TRBD1,few,CASSLGGQGAEGYTF,TGTGCCAGCAGCTTAGGGGGACAGGGGGCGGAAGGCTACACCTTC
TRBJ2-1,TRBV3-1/TRBV3-2,.,.,CASSHLDNEQFF,TGTGCCAGCAGCCATCTCGACAATGAGCAGTTCTTC
TRBJ2-7,TRBV28,.,.,CASCRDNDFYEQYF,TGTGCCAGCTGCCGGGACAACGACTTCTACGAGCAGTACTTC
TRBJ1-6,TRBV9,.,.,CASSPQGDTYNSPLHF,TGTGCCAGCAGCCCCCAGGGTGACACCTATAATTCACCCCTCCACTTT
TRBJ2-1,TRBV5-1,.,.,CASSLMVVGVRGYNEQFF,TGCGCCAGCAGCCTTATGGTTGTGGGGGTACGAGGCTACAATGAGCAGTTCTTC
TRBJ1-3,TRBV5-1,.,.,CASSLAPTGNTIYF,TGCGCCAGCAGCTTGGCGCCTACTGGAAACACCATATATTTT
TRBJ2-3,TRBV28,TRBD1,once,CASRPRGIADTQYF,TGTGCCAGCAGACCCAGGGGGATCGCAGATACGCAGTATTTT
TRBJ2-2,TRBV20-1,.,.,CSASTWTANTGELFF,TGCAGTGCTAGTACCTGGACAGCGAACACCGGGGAGCTGTTTTTT
TRBJ2-3,TRBV30,TRBD2,.,CATGRLAGLNTQYF,TGTGCCACGGGGAGGCTAGCGGGTCTAAATACGCAGTATTTT
TRBJ2-5,TRBV28,TRBD2,.,CASSLTAGGKETQYF,TGTGCCAGCAGTTTAACAGCGGGAGGGAAAGAGACCCAGTACTTC